The 2 T cell receptor beta chains reported below all come from one sample, sequenced in a study of blood T cell repertoires in COVID-19 (dated by TCRdb to about 2020). Libraries were prepared through the immunoSEQ multiplex PCR assay. This immuneACCESS table, as held by TCRdb, lists in-frame sequences with V and J called but not all clones. Of the missing ones, under half trace to an unresolved V gene in checked studies; the others have no known cause. The sample includes tens of thousands of clones, with roughly 91% observed a single time. The ten largest clones add up to approximately 13% of the sample. The specimen was peripheral blood. The receptors shown here come from a man between 70 and 80 years old with active or convalescent COVID-19.

V usage is TRBV28 and J usage is TRBJ1-5; TRBD1 is a possible D gene (6 bases). CDR3 length: 11 amino acids. Germline values: CDR1 MDHEN, CDR2 SYDVKM. V shed 7 bases and J shed 9 bases, with 10 bases lying between them. Written as DNA, the CDR3 is TGTGCCAGCACACAGGGAGTGCCCCAGCATTTT. Protein sequence: CASTQGVPQHF.

The chain joins TRBV29-1 to TRBJ2-1; 8 positions agree with TRBD2. The trim removed 4 bases at V and 0 bases at J, leaving 5 bases unmatched. Germline V gene data show CDR1 as SQVTM and CDR2 as ANQGSEA. The CDR3 has 15 residues. For the CDR3, the DNA is TGCAGCGTTGGCCGCGGGAGGCCCTCCTACAATGAGCAGTTCTTC. This codes for CSVGRGRPSYNEQFF.